A single T cell receptor (beta chain) is shown here with its context. Its antigen is not known. It was in the United States that all participants with HIV were treated. Between the trimmed V and J ends, which lost 3 bases and 1 base, there was a span of 12 bases. The CDR3 has 14 amino acids. CDR1 and CDR2 (germline): SQVTM, ANQGSEA. This was the immunoSEQ v3.0 assay at survey level. TCRdb's copy holds only in-frame clones and misses some; the assay was immunoSEQ multiplex PCR. The sample contains about 20,000 clones, roughly 72% of which appear only once. The data stem from a study of long-term antiretroviral therapy in people with HIV. General study points: Clonal expansions arising prior to ART prevailed in the repertoire at every time point. Documentation of ART adherence, viral resistance or therapy changes was absent.

V usage is TRBV29-1 and J usage is TRBJ1-1; unclear D gene. The sequence was obtained from a woman aged 50 to 60 with HIV. The material sequenced was unsorted PBMCs, taken approximately 2.5 years before starting antiretroviral therapy. CDR3 DNA: TGCAGCGTTGAGGCGAAGCTCTCGAACACTGAAGCTTTCTTT. Encoded protein: CSVEAKLSNTEAFF.